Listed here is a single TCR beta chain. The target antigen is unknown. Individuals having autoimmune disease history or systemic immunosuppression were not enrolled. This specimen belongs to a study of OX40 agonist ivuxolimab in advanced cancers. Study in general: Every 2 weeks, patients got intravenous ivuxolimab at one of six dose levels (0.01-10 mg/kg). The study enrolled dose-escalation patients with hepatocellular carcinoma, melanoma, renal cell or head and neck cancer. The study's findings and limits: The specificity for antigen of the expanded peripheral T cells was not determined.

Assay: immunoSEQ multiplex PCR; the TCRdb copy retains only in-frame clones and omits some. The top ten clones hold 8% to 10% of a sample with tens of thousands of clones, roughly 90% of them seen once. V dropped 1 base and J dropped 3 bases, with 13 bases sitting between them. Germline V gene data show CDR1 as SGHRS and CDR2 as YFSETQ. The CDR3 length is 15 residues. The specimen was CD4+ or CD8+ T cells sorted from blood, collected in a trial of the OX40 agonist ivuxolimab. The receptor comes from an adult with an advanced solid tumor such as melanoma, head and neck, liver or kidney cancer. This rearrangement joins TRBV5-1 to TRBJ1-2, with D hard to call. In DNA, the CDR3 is TGCGCCAGCAGCTTGACGTCAGCCCTTCACTATGGCTACACCTTC. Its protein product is CASSLTSALHYGYTF.